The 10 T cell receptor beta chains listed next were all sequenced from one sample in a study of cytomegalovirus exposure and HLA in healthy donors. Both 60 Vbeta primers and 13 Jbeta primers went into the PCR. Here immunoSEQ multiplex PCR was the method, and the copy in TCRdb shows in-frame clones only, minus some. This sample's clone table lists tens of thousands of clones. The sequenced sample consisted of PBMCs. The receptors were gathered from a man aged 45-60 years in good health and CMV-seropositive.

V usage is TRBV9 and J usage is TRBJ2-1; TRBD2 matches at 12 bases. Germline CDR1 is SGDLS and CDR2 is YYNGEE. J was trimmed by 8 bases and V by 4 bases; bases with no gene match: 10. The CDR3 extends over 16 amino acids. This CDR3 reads CASSLQTSGSPHEQFF. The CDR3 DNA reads TGTGCCAGCAGCCTTCAGACTAGCGGGAGTCCCCATGAGCAGTTCTTC.

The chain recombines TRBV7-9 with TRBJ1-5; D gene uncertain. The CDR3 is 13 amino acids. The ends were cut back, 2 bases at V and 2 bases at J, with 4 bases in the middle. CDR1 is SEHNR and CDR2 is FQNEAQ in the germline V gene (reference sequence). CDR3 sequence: CASSLTGNQPQHF. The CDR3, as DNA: TGTGCCAGCAGCTTAACAGGCAATCAGCCCCAGCATTTT.

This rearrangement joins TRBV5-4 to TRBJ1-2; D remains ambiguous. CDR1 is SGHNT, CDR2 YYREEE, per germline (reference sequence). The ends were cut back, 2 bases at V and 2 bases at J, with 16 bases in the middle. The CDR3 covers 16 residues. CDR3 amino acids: CASSFLLAGPNYGYTF. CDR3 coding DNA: TGTGCCAGCAGCTTCCTCTTGGCAGGCCCCAACTATGGCTACACCTTC.

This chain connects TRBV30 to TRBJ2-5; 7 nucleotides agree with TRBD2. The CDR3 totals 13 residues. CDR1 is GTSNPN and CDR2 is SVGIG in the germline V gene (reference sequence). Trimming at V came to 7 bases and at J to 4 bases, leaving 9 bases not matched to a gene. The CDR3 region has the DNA TGTGCCTACTCCCGGACTAGGCCAGAGACCCAGTACTTC. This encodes CAYSRTRPETQYF.

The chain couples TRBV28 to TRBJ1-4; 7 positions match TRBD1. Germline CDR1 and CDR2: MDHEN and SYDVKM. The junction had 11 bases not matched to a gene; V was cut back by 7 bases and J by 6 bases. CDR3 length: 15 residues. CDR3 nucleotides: TGTGCCAGCACCATAGGGGGTGGGACAGATGAAAAACTGTTTTTT. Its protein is CASTIGGGTDEKLFF.

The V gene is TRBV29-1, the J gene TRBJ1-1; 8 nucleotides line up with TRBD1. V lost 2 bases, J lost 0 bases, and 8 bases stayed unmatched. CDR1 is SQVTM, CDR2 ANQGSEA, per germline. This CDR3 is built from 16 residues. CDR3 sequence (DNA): TGCAGCGTTGAACCACAGGGGGTCCCCATGAACACTGAAGCTTTCTTT. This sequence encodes CSVEPQGVPMNTEAFF.

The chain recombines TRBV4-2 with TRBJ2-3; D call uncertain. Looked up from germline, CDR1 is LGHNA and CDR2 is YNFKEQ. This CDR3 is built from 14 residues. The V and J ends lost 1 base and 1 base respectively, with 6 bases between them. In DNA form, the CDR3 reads TGTGCCAGCAGCCAAGGGCATGGCACAGATACGCAGTATTTT. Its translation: CASSQGHGTDTQYF.

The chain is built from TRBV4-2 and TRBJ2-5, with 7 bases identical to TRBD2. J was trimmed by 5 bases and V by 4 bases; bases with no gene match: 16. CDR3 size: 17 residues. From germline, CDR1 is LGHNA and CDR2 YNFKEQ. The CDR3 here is CASSPKGGPGTMETQYF. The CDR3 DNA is TGTGCCAGCAGCCCAAAGGGCGGCCCCGGGACTATGGAGACCCAGTACTTC.

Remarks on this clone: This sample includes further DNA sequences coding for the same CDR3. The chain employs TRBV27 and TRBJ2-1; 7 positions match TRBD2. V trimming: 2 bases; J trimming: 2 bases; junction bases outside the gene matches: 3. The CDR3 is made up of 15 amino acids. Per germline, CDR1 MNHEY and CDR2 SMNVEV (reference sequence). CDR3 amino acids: CASSLGGRAYNEQFF. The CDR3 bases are TGTGCCAGCAGTTTAGGAGGGAGGGCCTACAATGAGCAGTTCTTC.

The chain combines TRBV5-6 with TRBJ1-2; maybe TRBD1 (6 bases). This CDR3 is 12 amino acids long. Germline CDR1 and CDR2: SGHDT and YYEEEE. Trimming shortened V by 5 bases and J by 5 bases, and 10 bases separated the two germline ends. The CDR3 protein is CASRYTGYGYTF. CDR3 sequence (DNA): TGTGCCAGCAGGTACACAGGGTATGGCTACACCTTC. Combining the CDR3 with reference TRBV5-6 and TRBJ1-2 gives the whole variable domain DAGVTQSPTHLIKTRGQQVTLRCSPKSGHDTVSWYQQALGQGPQFIFQYYEEEERQRGNFPDRFSGHQFPNYSSELNVNALLLGDSALYLCASRYTGYGYTFGSGTRLTVV.